These 14 T cell receptor beta chains were all obtained from the same sample, sequenced in a study of cytomegalovirus exposure and HLA in healthy donors. Method: immunoSEQ multiplex PCR; TCRdb's copy keeps in-frame clones and lacks some. Found here are approximately 71,000 clones, about 94% of them singletons; the top ten hold approximately 0.99%. Sample: PBMCs. These receptors were taken from a woman aged 18-29 years in good health and CMV-seronegative.

The J gene is TRBJ2-3, the V gene TRBV4-3; 7 bases line up with TRBD2. CDR1 is LGHNA and CDR2 is YSLEER in the germline V gene. Trimming took 0 bases from V and 2 from J; bases not matched to a gene: 8. This CDR3 comprises 17 residues. In DNA, the CDR3 is TGCGCCAGCAGCCAAGATATGGGAGCGGGGACCACAGATACGCAGTATTTT. It is translated as CASSQDMGAGTTDTQYF.

The V gene is TRBV28, the J gene TRBJ1-2; D remains ambiguous. Trimming shortened V by 2 bases and J by 4 bases, and 11 bases separated the two germline ends. This CDR3 has 14 amino acids. Per the germline V gene, CDR1 is MDHEN and CDR2 is SYDVKM. The CDR3 here is CASSLPTGVYGYTF. In nucleotides, the CDR3 is TGTGCCAGCAGTTTACCGACCGGAGTCTATGGCTACACCTTC.

The CDR3 DNA reads as TGCGCCAGCAGTGGGCAGGCCAATCAGCCCCAGCATTTT. Protein: CASSGQANQPQHF. The V and J genes are TRBV10-2 and TRBJ1-5; D is uncertain. V lost 4 bases to trimming and J lost 3 bases, with 7 bases between them. Germline-derived CDR1 and CDR2 are WSHSY and SAAADI. The CDR3 is 13 amino acids.

The chain recombines TRBV28 with TRBJ1-1, with D possibly TRBD1 on 6 matching bases. The CDR3 covers 14 residues. The germline V gene encodes CDR1 MDHEN and CDR2 SYDVKM. V lost 6 bases and J lost 1, with 12 bases in between. CDR3 bases: TGTGCCAGCAGCGTACAGGGATCGAACACTGAAGCTTTCTTT. This codes for CASSVQGSNTEAFF.

Only one count was recorded for this clone. This chain joins TRBV27 and TRBJ2-7, with TRBD2 as a possible D gene (7 bases). Trimming took off 5 bases at V and 6 bases at J, with 23 bases between the two ends. The germline gives CDR1 MNHEY, CDR2 SMNVEV (reference sequence). The CDR3 consists of 16 residues. CDR3 nucleotides: TGTGCCAGCAGTAACCCGATTGGGAGGGGGACTTTCGAGCAGTACTTC. Residues: CASSNPIGRGTFEQYF.

The chain couples TRBV7-7 to TRBJ2-1, with a weak D call TRBD1 (5 bases). V was pared by 1 base and J by 7 bases, with 11 bases between. The CDR3 is 14 amino acids. CDR1 is SSHAT, CDR2 FNYEAQ, per germline (reference sequence). CDR3 nucleotide sequence: TGTGCCAGCAGCTTAGGACCCAGGACAAATGAGCAGTTCTTC. This encodes CASSLGPRTNEQFF.

This clone was counted between two and nine times. The rearrangement links TRBV6-5 to TRBJ1-4; perhaps TRBD1 as D (6 bases). Trimming removed 6 bases at V and 5 bases at J, with 16 bases between. Germline loops: CDR1 MNHEY, CDR2 SVGAGI. The CDR3 extends over 15 amino acids. CDR3 sequence: CASRDGGLGNEKLFF. CDR3 DNA sequence: TGTGCCAGCAGGGACGGGGGGCTGGGGAATGAAAAACTGTTTTTT.

The rearrangement joins TRBV13 to TRBJ2-1; D is uncertain. The CDR3 consists of 12 residues. Trimming removed 3 bases from V and 11 bases from J, with 11 bases in between. Germline V gives CDR1 PRHDT, CDR2 FYEKMQ (reference sequence). Here the CDR3 DNA reads TGTGCCAGCAGCTTTCCACTACAACAGCAGTTCTTC. This gives the protein CASSFPLQQQFF.

Only one count was recorded for this clone. The V call is TRBV6-6, the J call TRBJ1-5, with TRBD1 matching over 7 bases. Germline-derived CDR1 and CDR2 are MNHNY and SVGAGI (reference sequence). Germline trimming cut 6 bases from V and 2 bases from J; bases unmatched to any gene: 10. This CDR3 has 16 residues. The CDR3 DNA reads TGTGCCAGCAGGAAGAAAGACACAGGGGGCAATCAGCCCCAGCATTTT. Protein product: CASRKKDTGGNQPQHF.

The genes are TRBV4-1 and TRBJ1-1, with D unresolved. CDR3 length equals 14 residues. Germline V gives CDR1 MGHRA, CDR2 YSYEKL. Trimming shortened V by 1 base and J by 5 bases, and 11 bases separated the two germline ends. The CDR3 spells CASSQAGGWTEAFF. The CDR3 DNA is TGCGCCAGCAGCCAAGCCGGAGGGTGGACTGAAGCTTTCTTT.

The gene calls are TRBV7-9 and TRBJ2-1; TRBD2 is a possible D gene (6 bases). The CDR3 totals 13 residues. Germline lookup yields CDR1 SEHNR and CDR2 FQNEAQ (reference sequence). V was pared by 1 base and J by 15 bases, with 16 bases between. The CDR3 protein is CASSLGGLGELFF. CDR3 DNA: TGTGCCAGCAGCTTAGGGGGACTGGGGGAATTGTTCTTC.

The sample holds many counts of this clone. The CDR3 protein is CASSILAGWPEQFF. The CDR3 nucleotides read TGTGCCAGTAGTATTTTAGCGGGGTGGCCTGAGCAGTTCTTC. This chain connects TRBV19 to TRBJ2-1; TRBD2 matches 8 bases. The germline V gene has CDR1 LNHDA and CDR2 SQIVND (reference sequence). Trimming cost V 3 bases and J 9 bases; bases outside gene matches: 7. The CDR3 spans 14 residues.

The V and J genes are TRBV7-2 and TRBJ2-5, with a weak D call TRBD2 (6 bases). The germline V gene has CDR1 SGHTA and CDR2 FQGNSA. The CDR3 consists of 14 residues. Trimming cost V 0 bases and J 7 bases, with 12 bases left between them. The CDR3 here is CASSLAEWGGTQYF. In nucleotides, the CDR3 is TGTGCCAGCAGCTTAGCGGAGTGGGGAGGGACCCAGTACTTC.

The chain is built from TRBV15 and TRBJ2-7, with 8 positions matching TRBD1. The CDR3 is 17 residues long. Germline V lookup: CDR1 LNHNV, CDR2 YYDKDF (reference sequence). With 1 base clipped from V and 1 base from J, the junction kept 9 bases outside the gene matches. CDR3: CATSRVPTGVESYEQYF. The DNA for the CDR3 is TGTGCCACCAGCAGAGTACCGACAGGGGTGGAGTCCTACGAGCAGTACTTC.